The subject of this entry is one TCR beta chain. This CDR3 has 14 amino acids. V was cut by 0 bases and J by 1 base, with 6 bases left in between. Germline CDR1 and CDR2: LNHDA and SQIVND (reference sequence). The data were produced by immunoSEQ multiplex PCR, yet TCRdb's version contains in-frame clones alone and is incomplete. This sample carries around 25,000 clones, approximately 85% of them seen once, and the ten largest clones take about 5.2%. The data are from a study of lymphopenia after photon versus proton radiotherapy. V is TRBV19 and J is TRBJ1-2; D remains unclear. This receptor was identified in a man aged 30 to 45 with gastric cancer. This specimen consisted of peripheral blood, obtained from a patient treated with photon-based radiotherapy. The CDR3 nucleotides read TGTGCCAGTAGTATAGATAGGAGTAACTATGGCTACACCTTC. This codes for CASSIDRSNYGYTF.